This T cell receptor (beta chain) comes out of a study of T cell responses to AZD1222 COVID-19 vaccine. TCRdb's table, derived via immunoSEQ multiplex PCR, lists solely in-frame clones and lacks some. The repertoire has approximately 180,000 clones, about 88% of them found once; the top ten carry under 2%. The TCR comes from an adult in good health. The starting material was peripheral blood, obtained on day 0 of AZD1222 vaccination.

The CDR3 region has the DNA TGTGCCTGGAGGACAGGGGGAAGCAATCAGCCCCAGCATTTT. It codes for CAWRTGGSNQPQHF. The chain is built from TRBV30 and TRBJ1-5; 9 positions agree with TRBD1. CDR3 size: 14 residues. The ends lost 3 bases at V and 1 base at J; junction bases unmatched: 1. Germline V gene data show CDR1 as GTSNPN and CDR2 as SVGIG (reference sequence).